This T cell receptor (beta chain) stems from a study of control samples from healthy donors and cancer patients. The CDR3 extends over 15 amino acids. Trimming left V 7 bases short and J 2 bases short, with 15 bases between. Germline loops: CDR1 SNHLY, CDR2 FYNNEI. Libraries were prepared by immunoSEQ multiplex PCR; TCRdb keeps only in-frame clonotypes and omits some of them. This table has tens of thousands of clones, roughly 84% appearing once. The TCR was taken from a woman between 45 and 60 years old in good health. The specimen sequenced was blood. The V call is TRBV2, the J call TRBJ1-5; D is uncertain. CDR3 region: CASKLTKTGNQPQHF. The CDR3 region has the DNA TGTGCCAGCAAGCTTACCAAGACGGGCAATCAGCCCCAGCATTTT.